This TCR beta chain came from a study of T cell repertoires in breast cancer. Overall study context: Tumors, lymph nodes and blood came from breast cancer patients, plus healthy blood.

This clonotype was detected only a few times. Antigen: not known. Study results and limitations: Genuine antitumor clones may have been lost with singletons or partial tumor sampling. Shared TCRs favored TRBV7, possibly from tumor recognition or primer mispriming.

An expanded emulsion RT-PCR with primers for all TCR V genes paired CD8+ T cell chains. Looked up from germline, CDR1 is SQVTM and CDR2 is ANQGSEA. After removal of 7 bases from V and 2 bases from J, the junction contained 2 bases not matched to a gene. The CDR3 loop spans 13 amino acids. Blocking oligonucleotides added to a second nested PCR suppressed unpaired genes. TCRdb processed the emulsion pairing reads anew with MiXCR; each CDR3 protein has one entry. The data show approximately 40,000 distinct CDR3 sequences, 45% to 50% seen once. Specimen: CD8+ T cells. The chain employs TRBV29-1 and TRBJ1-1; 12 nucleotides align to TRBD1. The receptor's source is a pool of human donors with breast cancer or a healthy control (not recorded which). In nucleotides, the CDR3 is TGCAGCGGAGGGACAGGGGGCAACACTGAAGCTTTCTTT. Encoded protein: CSGGTGGNTEAFF.